Here is one TCR beta chain with its context. The antigen it recognizes is unknown. One base away there is no much larger clone; base qualities are not given. Read against the paper, the sample's time point label means: cells obtained before transplantation from donor or recipient. CD3+CD4+ and CD3+CD8+ populations were FACS-sorted from unstimulated pre-transplant donor and recipient cells taken from spleen or lymph nodes. Libraries were constructed by the immunoSEQ multiplex PCR assay. In most patients, genomic DNA was isolated using the Qiagen DNeasy Blood and Tissue Kit and sent frozen to Adaptive Biotechnologies for TCR sequencing. High-throughput TCR-beta CDR3 sequencing of genomic DNA from most patients was performed by Adaptive Biotechnologies. Per the authors' processing: Adaptive's ImmunoSEQ software was the source of the TCR sequencing data for fewer than 20 patients, while a few other patients were processed with MiXCR and VDJtools. CD4 versus CD8 sorting errors were corrected by removing sequences found in both subsets at a frequency ratio below 5:1. CDR3 nucleotide sequences shared by donor and recipient were removed because the origin of these sequences could not be assigned. To be classed as alloreactive, a clone needed at least 2-fold expansion over unstimulated cells and a minimum CFSE-low frequency of 0.002% (template counts) or 0.001% (read counts). Clones detected in sequenced pre-transplant spleen, lymph node, or MLR CFSE-low populations of the donor or recipient were defined as mappable. Cumulative frequency of alloreactive clones was calculated as a percentage of all sequences weighted by copy number. Entries here come from immuneACCESS through TCRdb and include only in-frame sequences with V and J called. Some clones fail to appear in such tables; in the studies checked, an unresolved V gene covers under half of the shortfall, and the cause of the remainder is unknown. V, J and clone size were drawn from that table, and D and trimming were deduced from the DNA. Recorded for this sample are over 120,000 clones; about 93% of them occurred a single time. The ten largest clones capture roughly 0.19% of the sample.

These data are taken from a study of graft-versus-host responses after intestinal transplantation (dated by TCRdb to about 2021). A note on the overall study: The transplants that recipients received were multivisceral, liver-intestinal, or isolated intestinal. Anti-thymocyte globulin induction was given to all recipients, followed by maintenance tacrolimus and steroids for approximately three years. A peak of at least 4% donor T cells among recipient peripheral blood mononuclear cells was the definition used for donor T cell macrochimerism. Alloreactive clones were identified by sequencing pre-transplant mixed lymphocyte reaction products and comparing these products with unstimulated pre-transplant donor and recipient T cells. After intestinal transplantation, graft-versus-host and host-versus-graft alloreactive T cell clones were followed in the graft, circulation and bone marrow using bulk TCR-beta CDR3 sequencing. Instead of going to the commercial service, samples from a few later patients were sequenced in-house on an Illumina MiSeq and processed with MiXCR. Of the roughly 23 intestinal transplant recipients enrolled in the cohort, one of whom was a retransplant, a few patients without pretransplant specimens were excluded.

Deletion took 6 bases off V and 5 bases off J, with a span of 14 bases between the germline ends. The CDR3 holds 14 amino acids from the cysteine to the phenylalanine. Only CDR3 DNA remains: 42 bases, in frame from the first base. CDR1 and CDR2, looked up from the germline V gene, are MNHNS and SASEGT. The investigation overall reported the following: Peak levels of circulating GvH clones were associated with declines in HvG clones early after transplant. GvH clones turned up in recipient bone marrow, with some appearing earlier in ileal mucosa or blood, a pattern consistent with an intestinal mucosal origin. The relatively low number and heterogeneity of intestinal transplant patients limited the conclusions. Patients with donor T cell macrochimerism had high GvH to HvG T cell clonal ratios in their allografts.

The sequencing here drew on unstimulated CD4+ T cells sorted from spleen or lymph node cells, taken before intestinal transplant. Recombination joined TRBV6-1 with TRBJ1-5; a weak D assignment points to TRBD1 (5 bases agree). This clonotype originated in a human donor who received an intestinal transplant. The CDR3 protein: CASRNQGPYQPQHF. The nucleotide sequence reads TGTGCCAGCAGGAACCAGGGACCTTATCAGCCCCAGCATTTT.